This TCR beta chain was retrieved from a study of patients and donors after allogeneic stem cell transplantation. The germline gives CDR1 DFQATT, CDR2 SNEGSKA (reference sequence). V dropped 6 bases and J dropped 5; count of bases not matched to a gene: 1. The CDR3 consists of 12 residues. Via MiXCR, TCRdb re-called the RT-PCR reads, giving one row per CDR3 protein. The sample lists 410,000 or so distinct CDR3 sequences; under 20% were seen once. The rearrangement links TRBV20-1 to TRBJ1-5, with 10 bases matching TRBD1. Sequencing was carried out using blood, either unsorted or a sorted T cell fraction (not recorded which). The receptor's source is a human donor who was either an allogeneic HSCT recipient or a stem cell or donor lymphocyte infusion donor (not recorded which). It is not recorded whose cells these are; they may come from a transplant donor. DNA of the CDR3: TGCAGTGCCGGGACAGGGGATCAGCCCCAGCATTTT. It codes for CSAGTGDQPQHF.